These T cell receptor beta chains were read from a single sample in a study of shared T cell receptors in the human thymus. Clones were sequenced by immunoSEQ multiplex PCR, and TCRdb holds only the in-frame ones, with some missing. The sample lists more than 550,000 clones, more than 70% seen once, with 0.0094% in the top ten. The same specimen was also included in a second study, on human thymus T cells.

Source material: thymocytes. The receptor set was obtained from a boy in the first two years of life with a congenital heart defect. Each CDR3 is given with its conserved first and last residue. D genes are given only for firm matches. For some rows the clone size is stated as once, few or many, or as a class when expanded; others skip it.

v_call: TRBV6-5; d_call: .; clone_size: .; j_call: TRBJ1-1; cdr3_nt: TGTGCCAGCAGTTACAGGAGTGGTTCTTCTGAAGCTTTCTTT; cdr3_aa: CASSYRSGSSEAFF
v_call: TRBV7-8; d_call: .; clone_size: .; j_call: TRBJ2-7; cdr3_nt: TGTGCCAGCAGCACGCCGTCGGCGGGGTCCTACGAGCAGTACTTC; cdr3_aa: CASSTPSAGSYEQYF
v_call: TRBV7-2; d_call: TRBD2; clone_size: .; j_call: TRBJ2-7; cdr3_nt: TGTGCCAGCAGCTCAACCCCAGCGGGAGTGACCCGCTACGAGCAGTACTTC; cdr3_aa: CASSSTPAGVTRYEQYF
v_call: TRBV20-1; d_call: .; clone_size: .; j_call: TRBJ2-7; cdr3_nt: TGCAGTGCTAGAAGACAGATCGAGCAGTACTTC; cdr3_aa: CSARRQIEQYF
v_call: TRBV25-1; d_call: .; clone_size: .; j_call: TRBJ2-3; cdr3_nt: TGTGCCAGCAGTGCAATTAGCGGAAGCACAGATACGCAGTATTTT; cdr3_aa: CASSAISGSTDTQYF
v_call: TRBV7-2; d_call: .; clone_size: .; j_call: TRBJ2-7; cdr3_nt: TGTGCCAGCAGCTTAGCGCAGACGGGAATTTACGAGCAGTACTTC; cdr3_aa: CASSLAQTGIYEQYF
v_call: TRBV6-4; d_call: .; clone_size: once; j_call: TRBJ1-1; cdr3_nt: TGTGCCAGCAGTCCATCAGGGTACCCGCGGAACACTGAAGCTTTCTTT; cdr3_aa: CASSPSGYPRNTEAFF
v_call: TRBV4-3; d_call: .; clone_size: .; j_call: TRBJ2-1; cdr3_nt: TGCGCCAGCAGCCAAGATCGGCGGGGAATCCTCAATGAGCAGTTCTTC; cdr3_aa: CASSQDRRGILNEQFF
v_call: TRBV9; d_call: TRBD1; clone_size: once; j_call: TRBJ2-1; cdr3_nt: TGTGCCAGCAGCTACTCCTTAGGAGCGGGACAGGGTATGAATGAGCAGTTCTTC; cdr3_aa: CASSYSLGAGQGMNEQFF
v_call: TRBV10-3; d_call: .; clone_size: .; j_call: TRBJ1-2; cdr3_nt: TGTGCCATCAACATGCGGGGGCTCGGTGGCTACACCTTC; cdr3_aa: CAINMRGLGGYTF
v_call: TRBV9; d_call: .; clone_size: once; j_call: TRBJ1-1; cdr3_nt: TGTGCCAGCAGCGAGGACAGGAACACTGAAGCTTTCTTT; cdr3_aa: CASSEDRNTEAFF
v_call: TRBV6-1; d_call: .; clone_size: .; j_call: TRBJ2-1; cdr3_nt: TGTGCCAGCAGTAAAGTCGACTCGGGGATTCCGCCCAATGAGCAGTTCTTC; cdr3_aa: CASSKVDSGIPPNEQFF
v_call: TRBV15; d_call: TRBD2; clone_size: .; j_call: TRBJ2-1; cdr3_nt: TGTGCCACCAGCAGAGAGGGCTACGGGACAAGGACTAGCGGGAGGGCCTCCTCGGATGAGCAGTTCTTC; cdr3_aa: CATSREGYGTRTSGRASSDEQFF
v_call: TRBV13; d_call: .; clone_size: .; j_call: TRBJ2-3; cdr3_nt: TGTGCCAGCAGCCCACACTACCACAGGGGCACAGATACGCAGTATTTT; cdr3_aa: CASSPHYHRGTDTQYF